This TCR beta chain stems from a study of cytomegalovirus exposure and HLA in healthy donors. Use of 60 Vbeta and 13 Jbeta primers characterized the PCR. Repertoires were generated with immunoSEQ multiplex PCR, while TCRdb's copy carries only in-frame clones and drops some. The repertoire holds 150,000 to 200,000 clones, roughly 80% seen once, with 4.5% to 7.5% in the top ten. CDR3 length: 15 amino acids. V lost 3 bases and J lost 9; bases outside the gene matches: 10. CDR1 and CDR2 (germline): SNHLY, FYNNEI. Note on this clone: Its target is unknown.

Study results and limitations: Later analysis identified several of the most significant clusters that appeared linked to common viral pathogens. Later analysis identified a missense DCLRE1C variant that was linked to TCR beta V- and J-gene trimming.

This TCR derives from a woman aged 25-40 years in good health and CMV-seropositive. V usage is TRBV2 and J usage is TRBJ2-1, with TRBD2 matching 8 bases. Sequencing was performed on PBMCs. CDR3 coding DNA: TGTGCCAGCAGTGAGTCCCACGGGAGGGTAGGTGAGCAGTTCTTC. It yields the protein CASSESHGRVGEQFF.